This T cell receptor (beta chain) derives from a study of graft-versus-host responses after intestinal transplantation. About the study: Every recipient had anti-thymocyte globulin induction and about three years of tacrolimus plus steroids. The study's findings and limits: After transplant, early declines in HvG clones were associated with peak levels of circulating GvH clones.

The CDR3 totals 14 residues. Germline lookup yields CDR1 MNHNS and CDR2 SASEGT. Responders (approximately 200,000, CFSE-labeled) met approximately 200,000 stimulators that were irradiated and violet-dye-labeled. The repertoire was sequenced with immunoSEQ multiplex PCR; TCRdb's copy has only in-frame clones and lacks some. The sample has some 25,000 clones; almost 40% are singletons. A single count supports this clone. V and J are TRBV6-1 and TRBJ2-5; possible D gene TRBD2, 6 bases. The end of the DNA is better explained by TRBJ2-7, so the J call may be wrong. The specimen comprised alloreactive CD4+ T cells from a mixed lymphocyte reaction culture, sampled before intestinal transplant. Subset meaning: CFSE-low proliferating T cells sorted from approximately 6-day pre-transplant mixed lymphocyte reaction (GvH or HvG direction). The origin of this receptor is a human patient who received an intestinal transplant. The CDR3 DNA reads TGTGCCAGCAGTGATCCGGGACTCGAGGCCGAGCAGTACTTC. Its translation is CASSDPGLEAEQYF.